This T cell receptor (beta chain) is from a study of Ad26.COV2.S vaccination and SARS-CoV-2 variants. A few counts support this clone. The table came from immunoSEQ multiplex PCR; TCRdb's copy has only in-frame clones and leaves some out. The sample lists some 400,000 clones, about 89% seen once, with under 2% in the top ten. The V gene's germline CDR1 is MDHEN and CDR2 SYDVKM. The V gene lost 3 bases and the J gene lost 4 bases, with 9 bases spanning the gap. This CDR3 region has 13 residues. Regarding treatment: roughly 20 received Ad26.COV2.S at low or high dose, single or two shots; roughly five received placebo; per-sample allocation not given. The study sampled participants on day 63 after the first vaccine or placebo injection.

The rearrangement links TRBV28 to TRBJ1-2; no reliable D call. The source is a person between 18 and 65 years old who received the Ad26.COV2.S COVID-19 vaccine or a placebo. Sequenced material: peripheral blood, taken in a trial of Ad26.COV2.S vaccine versus placebo. The CDR3 region has the DNA TGTGCCAGCAGTTTTCGGGCGGGCTATGGCTACACCTTC. Translating gives CASSFRAGYGYTF.